The 5 T cell receptor beta chains listed next were all sequenced from one sample in a study of cytomegalovirus exposure and HLA in healthy donors. The PCR made use of 60 Vbeta and 13 Jbeta primers. Sequencing was performed with immunoSEQ multiplex PCR; in TCRdb, only in-frame clones are kept and a portion is missing. The sample gives fewer than 25,000 clones, 70% to 80% of which show up once; 7.4% is in the top ten. The sequenced sample consisted of PBMCs. These receptors originate from a man between 60 and 70 years old in good health and CMV-seronegative.

This rearrangement joins TRBV6-5 to TRBJ1-6; tentative D call: TRBD1 (6 bases). Germline values: CDR1 MNHEY, CDR2 SVGAGI. Trimming stripped 0 bases from V and 6 bases from J, with 12 bases between. The CDR3 has 16 amino acids. The CDR3 loop is CASSYSRGGVNSPLHF. In nucleotides, the CDR3 is TGTGCCAGCAGTTACTCGAGGGGGGGTGTTAATTCACCCCTCCACTTT.

V is TRBV13 and J is TRBJ2-1; D might be TRBD2 (7 bases). CDR1 PRHDT and CDR2 FYEKMQ come from the germline V gene (reference sequence). V dropped 4 bases and J dropped 4 bases, with 14 bases sitting between them. The CDR3 is 15 amino acids. The CDR3 coding sequence is TGTGCCAGCAGCTCCGAGGGGGGGGGTTACAATGAGCAGTTCTTC. It is translated as CASSSEGGGYNEQFF.

A single count supports this clone. The chain combines TRBV4-1 with TRBJ1-3; D not resolved. Per the germline V gene, CDR1 is MGHRA and CDR2 is YSYEKL. CDR3 length: 16 residues. V dropped 1 base and J dropped 0 bases, with 10 bases sitting between them. The CDR3 loop is CASSQGHTNSGNTIYF. The CDR3 nucleotides read TGCGCCAGCAGCCAAGGGCACACCAACTCTGGAAACACCATATATTTT.

The V and J genes are TRBV5-5 and TRBJ1-4; D is unclear. V was shortened by 5 bases and J by 7 bases, with 18 bases between the two germline ends. The CDR3 is made up of 15 amino acids. CDR1 is SGHKS and CDR2 is YYEKEE in the germline V gene (reference sequence). The chain's CDR3 is CASSLGSGLGEKLFF. The CDR3 DNA follows: TGTGCCAGCAGTTTAGGGAGTGGTTTAGGTGAAAAACTGTTTTTT.

This rearrangement joins TRBV11-3 to TRBJ2-3; TRBD1 matches 12 bases. The CDR3 runs 19 residues. From germline, CDR1 is SGHNT and CDR2 YENEEA. The V gene end was trimmed by 5 bases and the J gene end by 1 base; junction bases not matched to a gene: 13. In nucleotides, the CDR3 is TGTGCCAGCAGCAGAGCCGGGACAGGGGGCGAGCGAGGCACAGATACGCAGTATTTT. This translates into CASSRAGTGGERGTDTQYF.